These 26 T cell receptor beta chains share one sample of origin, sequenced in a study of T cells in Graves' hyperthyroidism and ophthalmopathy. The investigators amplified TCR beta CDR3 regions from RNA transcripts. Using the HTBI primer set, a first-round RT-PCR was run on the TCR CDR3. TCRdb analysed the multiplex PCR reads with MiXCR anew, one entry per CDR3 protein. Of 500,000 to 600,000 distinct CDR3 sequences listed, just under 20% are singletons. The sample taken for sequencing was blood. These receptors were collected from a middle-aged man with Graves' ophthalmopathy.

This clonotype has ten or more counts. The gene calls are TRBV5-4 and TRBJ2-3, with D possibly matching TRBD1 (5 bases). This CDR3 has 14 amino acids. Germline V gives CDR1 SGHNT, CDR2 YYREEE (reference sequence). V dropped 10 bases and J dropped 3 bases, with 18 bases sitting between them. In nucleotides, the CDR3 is TGTGCCTCCCCCAGGGATAAGAAGACAGATACGCAGTATTTT. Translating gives CASPRDKKTDTQYF.

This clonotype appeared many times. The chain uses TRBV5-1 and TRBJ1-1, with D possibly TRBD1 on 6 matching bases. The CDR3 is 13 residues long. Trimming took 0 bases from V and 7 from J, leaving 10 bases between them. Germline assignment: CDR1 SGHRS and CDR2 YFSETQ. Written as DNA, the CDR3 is TGCGCCAGCAGCTTGGAGGGACACCTTGAAGCTTTCTTT. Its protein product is CASSLEGHLEAFF.

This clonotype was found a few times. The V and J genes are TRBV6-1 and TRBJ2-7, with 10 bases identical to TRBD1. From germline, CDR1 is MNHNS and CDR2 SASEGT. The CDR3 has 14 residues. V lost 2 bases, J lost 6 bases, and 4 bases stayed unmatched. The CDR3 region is CASSELRDRGEQYF. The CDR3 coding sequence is TGTGCCAGCAGTGAACTCCGGGACAGGGGCGAGCAGTACTTC.

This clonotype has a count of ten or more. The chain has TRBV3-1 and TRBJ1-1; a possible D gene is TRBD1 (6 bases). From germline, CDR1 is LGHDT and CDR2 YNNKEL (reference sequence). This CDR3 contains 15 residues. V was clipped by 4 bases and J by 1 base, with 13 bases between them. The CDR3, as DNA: TGTGCCAGCAGCCGGGGGGGGCAAGCGAACACTGAAGCTTTCTTT. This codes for CASSRGGQANTEAFF.

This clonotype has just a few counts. The CDR3 is CASSLRDRHPYEQYF. The CDR3 DNA follows: TGCGCCAGCAGCTTGCGGGACAGACACCCCTACGAGCAGTACTTC. The chain has TRBV5-1 and TRBJ2-7, with 7 bases matching TRBD1. This CDR3 has 15 amino acids. The junction had 6 bases not matched to a gene; V was cut back by 1 base and J by 2 bases. Germline V gives CDR1 SGHRS, CDR2 YFSETQ.

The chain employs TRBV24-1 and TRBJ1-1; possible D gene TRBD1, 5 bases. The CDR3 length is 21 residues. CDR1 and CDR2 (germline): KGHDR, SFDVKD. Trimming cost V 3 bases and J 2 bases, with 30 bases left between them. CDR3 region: CATSDVGRVRTLELLNTEAFF. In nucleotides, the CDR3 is TGTGCCACCAGTGATGTTGGCAGGGTTAGAACATTAGAACTACTAAACACTGAAGCTTTCTTT.

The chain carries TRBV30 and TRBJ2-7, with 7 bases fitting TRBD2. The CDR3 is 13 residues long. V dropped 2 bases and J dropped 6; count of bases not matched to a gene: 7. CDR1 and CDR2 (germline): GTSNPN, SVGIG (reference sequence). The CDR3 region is CAWSPAGVREQYF. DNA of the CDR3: TGTGCCTGGAGTCCGGCGGGGGTTCGCGAGCAGTACTTC.

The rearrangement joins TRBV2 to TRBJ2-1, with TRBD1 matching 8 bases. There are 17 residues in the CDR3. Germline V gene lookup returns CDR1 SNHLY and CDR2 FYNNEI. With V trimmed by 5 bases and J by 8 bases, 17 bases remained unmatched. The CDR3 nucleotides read TGTGCCAGCAGTATCGGACAGGGAGTGAGCATCATCGATGAGCAGTTCTTC. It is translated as CASSIGQGVSIIDEQFF.

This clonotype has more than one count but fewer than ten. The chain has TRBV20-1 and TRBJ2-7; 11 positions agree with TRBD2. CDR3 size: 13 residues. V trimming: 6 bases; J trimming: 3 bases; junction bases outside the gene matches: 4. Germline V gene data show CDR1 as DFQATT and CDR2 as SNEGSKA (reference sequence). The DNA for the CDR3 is TGCAGTGCCCAGACTAGCGGGAACTACGAGCAGTACTTC. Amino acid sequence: CSAQTSGNYEQYF.

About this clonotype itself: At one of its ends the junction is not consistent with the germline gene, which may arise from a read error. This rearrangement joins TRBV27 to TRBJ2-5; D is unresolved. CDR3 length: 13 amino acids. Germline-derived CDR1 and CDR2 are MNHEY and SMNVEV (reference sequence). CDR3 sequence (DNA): TGTGTCAGCAGTTTATGGGGCCAAGAGACCCAGTACTTC. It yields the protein CVSSLWGQETQYF.

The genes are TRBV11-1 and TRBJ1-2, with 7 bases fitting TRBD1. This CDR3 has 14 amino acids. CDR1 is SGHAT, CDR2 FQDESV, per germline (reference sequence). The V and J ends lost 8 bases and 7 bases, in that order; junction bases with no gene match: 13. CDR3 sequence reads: CASGSQGGGGGYTF. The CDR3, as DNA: TGTGCCAGCGGCTCCCAAGGAGGGGGCGGTGGCTACACCTTC.

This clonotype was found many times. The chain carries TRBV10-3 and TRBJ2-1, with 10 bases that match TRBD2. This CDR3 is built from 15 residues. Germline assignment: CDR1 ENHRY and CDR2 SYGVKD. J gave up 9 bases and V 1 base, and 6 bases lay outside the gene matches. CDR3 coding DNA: TGTGCCATCAGTGAGTACCTAGCGGGAGAAGGTGAGCAGTTCTTC. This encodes CAISEYLAGEGEQFF.

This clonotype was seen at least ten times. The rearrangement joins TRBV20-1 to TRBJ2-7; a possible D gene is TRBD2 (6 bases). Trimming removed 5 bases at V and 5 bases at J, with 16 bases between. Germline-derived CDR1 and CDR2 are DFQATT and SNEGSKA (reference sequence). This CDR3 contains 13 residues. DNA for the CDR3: TGCAGTGCTGCCAGCGGGTGGGAACACGAGCAGTACTTC. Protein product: CSAASGWEHEQYF.

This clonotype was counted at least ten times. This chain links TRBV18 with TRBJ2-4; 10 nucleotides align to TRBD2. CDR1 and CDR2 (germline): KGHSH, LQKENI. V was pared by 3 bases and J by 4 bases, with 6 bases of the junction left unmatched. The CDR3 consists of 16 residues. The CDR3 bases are TGTGCCAGCTCACCCGCCGGGACTAGCGTAAAAAACATTCAGTACTTC. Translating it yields CASSPAGTSVKNIQYF.

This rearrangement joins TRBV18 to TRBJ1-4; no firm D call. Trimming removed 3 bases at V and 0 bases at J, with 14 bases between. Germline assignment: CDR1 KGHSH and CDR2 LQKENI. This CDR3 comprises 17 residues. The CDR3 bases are TGTGCCAGCTCACCGCCGGGGATTCAGGCAACTAATGAAAAACTGTTTTTT. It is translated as CASSPPGIQATNEKLFF.

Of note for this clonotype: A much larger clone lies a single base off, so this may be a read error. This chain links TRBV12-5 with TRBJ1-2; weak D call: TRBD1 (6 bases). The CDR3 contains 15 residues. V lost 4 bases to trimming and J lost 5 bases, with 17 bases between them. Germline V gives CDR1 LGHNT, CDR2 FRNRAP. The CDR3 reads CASGSGYRESYGYTF. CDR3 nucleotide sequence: TGTGCTAGTGGTTCGGGATACAGGGAATCGTATGGCTACACCTTC.

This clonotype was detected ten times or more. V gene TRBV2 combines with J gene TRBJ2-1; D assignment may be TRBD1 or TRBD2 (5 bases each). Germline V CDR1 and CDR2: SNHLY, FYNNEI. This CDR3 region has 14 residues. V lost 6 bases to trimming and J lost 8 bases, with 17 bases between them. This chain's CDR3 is CASRRDGPSDEQFF. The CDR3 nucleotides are TGTGCCAGCAGAAGGGACGGCCCCTCGGATGAGCAGTTCTTC.

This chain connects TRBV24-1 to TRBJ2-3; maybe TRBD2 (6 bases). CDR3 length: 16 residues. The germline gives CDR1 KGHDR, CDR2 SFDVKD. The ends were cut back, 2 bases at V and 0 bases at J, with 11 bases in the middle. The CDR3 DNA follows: TGTGCCACCAGTGATTATAACGGGGGTAGCACAGATACGCAGTATTTT. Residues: CATSDYNGGSTDTQYF.

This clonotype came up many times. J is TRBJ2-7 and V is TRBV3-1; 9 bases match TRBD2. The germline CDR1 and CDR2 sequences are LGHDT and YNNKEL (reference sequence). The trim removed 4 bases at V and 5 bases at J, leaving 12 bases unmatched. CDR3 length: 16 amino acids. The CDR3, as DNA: TGTGCCAGCAGCCGATCCCCCGGGACTAGCTGGGACGAGCAGTACTTC. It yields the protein CASSRSPGTSWDEQYF.

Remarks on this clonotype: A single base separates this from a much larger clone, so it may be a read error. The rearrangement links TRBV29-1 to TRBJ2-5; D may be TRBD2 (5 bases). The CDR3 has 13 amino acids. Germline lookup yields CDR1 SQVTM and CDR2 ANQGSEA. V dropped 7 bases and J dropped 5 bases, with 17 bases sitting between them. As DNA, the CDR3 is TGCAGCGGAGCCCTACGGGGTACGGAGACCCAGTACTTC. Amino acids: CSGALRGTETQYF.

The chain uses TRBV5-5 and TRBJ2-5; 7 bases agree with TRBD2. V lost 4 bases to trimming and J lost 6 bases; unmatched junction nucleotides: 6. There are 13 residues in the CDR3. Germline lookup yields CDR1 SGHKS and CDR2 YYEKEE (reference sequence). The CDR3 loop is CASSQGGEQTQYF. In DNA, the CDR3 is TGTGCCAGCAGCCAGGGAGGGGAACAGACCCAGTACTTC.

CDR3 sequence: CASSYAGQGGEKLFF. The CDR3 DNA follows: TGTGCCAGCAGTTACGCGGGGCAGGGGGGAGAAAAACTGTTTTTT. The chain employs TRBV6-1 and TRBJ1-4; TRBD1 aligns across 7 bases. Germline V gives CDR1 MNHNS, CDR2 SASEGT. Unmatched junction bases numbered 11, after V lost 5 bases and J lost 8 bases. The CDR3 is 15 residues long.

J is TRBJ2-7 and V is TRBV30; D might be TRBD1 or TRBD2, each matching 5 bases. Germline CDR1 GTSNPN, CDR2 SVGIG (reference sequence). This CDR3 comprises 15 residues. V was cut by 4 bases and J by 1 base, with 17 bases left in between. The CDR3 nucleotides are TGTGCCTGGATGAGTGACGGGGCCGGATCCTACGAGCAGTACTTC. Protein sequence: CAWMSDGAGSYEQYF.

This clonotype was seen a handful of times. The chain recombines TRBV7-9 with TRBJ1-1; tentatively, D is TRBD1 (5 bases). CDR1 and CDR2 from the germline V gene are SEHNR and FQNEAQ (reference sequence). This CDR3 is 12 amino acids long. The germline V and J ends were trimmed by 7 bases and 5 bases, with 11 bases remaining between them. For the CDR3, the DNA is TGTGCCAGCACCCGACAGTTGACTGAAGCTTTCTTT. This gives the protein CASTRQLTEAFF.

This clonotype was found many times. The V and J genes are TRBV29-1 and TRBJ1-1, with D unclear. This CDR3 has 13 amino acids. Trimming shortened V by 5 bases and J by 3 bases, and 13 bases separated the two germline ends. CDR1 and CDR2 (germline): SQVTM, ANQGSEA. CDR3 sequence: CSVRVGGDTEAFF. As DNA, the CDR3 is TGCAGCGTTAGGGTTGGTGGAGACACTGAAGCTTTCTTT.

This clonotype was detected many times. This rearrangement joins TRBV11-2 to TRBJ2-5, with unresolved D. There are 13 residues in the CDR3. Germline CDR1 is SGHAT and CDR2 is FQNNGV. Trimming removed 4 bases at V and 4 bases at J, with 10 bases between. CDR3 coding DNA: TGTGCCAGCAGCTCCCATTTGGCAGAGACCCAGTACTTC. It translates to CASSSHLAETQYF.